The 17 T cell receptor beta chains reported below all come from one sample, sequenced in a study of metastatic and nonmetastatic thyroid tumors. Each patient went into thyroid surgery without having received any treatment. TCRdb re-analyzed the PCR reads through MiXCR. The top ten hold roughly 15% of the sample, which has over 50,000 clones, roughly 29% seen once. The sequencing input was blood. These receptors were collected from a female donor with papillary thyroid cancer or a benign thyroid nodule (not recorded which). Some clones in this sample may be carry-over from other donors' samples.

This clone was observed at least ten times. The V and J genes are TRBV30 and TRBJ1-4, with D possibly matching TRBD1 (6 bases). V was cut by 1 base and J by 10 bases, with 10 bases left in between. Per the germline V gene, CDR1 is GTSNPN and CDR2 is SVGIG (reference sequence). The CDR3 runs 12 residues. CDR3 nucleotides: TGTGCCTGGAGTGGGACAGTCGTAAAACTGTTTTTT. Amino acid sequence: CAWSGTVVKLFF.

This rearrangement joins TRBV19 to TRBJ1-2; tentatively, D is TRBD1 (5 bases). The CDR3 spans 14 residues. V gave up 4 bases and J gave up 2 bases, with 11 bases separating them. Germline V gives CDR1 LNHDA, CDR2 SQIVND (reference sequence). The chain's CDR3 is CASSNPDTNYGYTF. CDR3 coding DNA: TGTGCCAGTAGTAACCCGGACACAAACTATGGCTACACCTTC.

The CDR3 reads CSAVGEEYSGANVLTF. As DNA, the CDR3 is TGCAGTGCTGTGGGAGAGGAATACTCTGGGGCCAACGTCCTGACTTTC. The rearrangement links TRBV20-1 to TRBJ2-6; TRBD2 might be the D (5 bases). CDR3 length: 16 amino acids. Looked up from germline, CDR1 is DFQATT and CDR2 is SNEGSKA (reference sequence). V was cut by 5 bases and J by 0 bases, with 14 bases left in between.

Only a few counts were recorded for this clone. V is TRBV6-1 and J is TRBJ2-7; the D gene is possibly TRBD2 (6 bases). V gave up 6 bases and J gave up 5 bases, with 17 bases separating them. The CDR3 has 14 residues. CDR1 is MNHNS, CDR2 SASEGT, per germline. CDR3 sequence: CASSLRGRGNEQYF. The CDR3 DNA reads as TGTGCCAGCAGCCTACGTGGCCGGGGGAACGAGCAGTACTTC.

The chain joins TRBV11-3 to TRBJ2-3; 11 nucleotides agree with TRBD1. The germline V gene has CDR1 SGHNT and CDR2 YENEEA. The V segment lost 3 bases and the J segment 1 base; nucleotides outside the gene matches: 0. The CDR3 loop spans 15 amino acids. CDR3 in DNA: TGTGCCAGCAGCTTGGGACAGGGGGGCACAGATACGCAGTATTTT. It encodes CASSLGQGGTDTQYF.

The genes are TRBV7-8 and TRBJ2-7, with 8 bases identical to TRBD2. From germline, CDR1 is SGHVS and CDR2 FQNEAQ. This CDR3 has 14 residues. Unmatched junction bases numbered 0, after V lost 2 bases and J lost 0 bases. The CDR3 loop is CASSLLAGSYEQYF. The CDR3 coding sequence is TGTGCCAGCAGCTTACTAGCGGGCTCCTACGAGCAGTACTTC.

In DNA form, the CDR3 reads TGCAGTGCCCGGATGGACAGTAACACTGAAGCTTTCTTT. This sequence encodes CSARMDSNTEAFF. This chain joins TRBV20-1 and TRBJ1-1; TRBD1 is a possible D gene (6 bases). This CDR3 has 13 amino acids. Per the germline V gene, CDR1 is DFQATT and CDR2 is SNEGSKA (reference sequence). Deletions cut 6 bases from V and 2 bases from J, with 13 bases between.

This clone was seen once. The rearrangement links TRBV4-2 to TRBJ1-1; weak D call: TRBD1 (5 bases). There are 17 residues in the CDR3. Germline-derived CDR1 and CDR2 are LGHNA and YNFKEQ. Trimming pared 4 bases from V and 1 base from J, leaving 19 bases between. The CDR3 DNA is TGTGCCAGCAGCCCATATCCCGGGGGAGGGGAGAACACTGAAGCTTTCTTT. Translating it yields CASSPYPGGGENTEAFF.

This clone was counted at least ten times. This rearrangement joins TRBV5-5 to TRBJ1-1; D may be TRBD1 (5 bases). Germline V lookup: CDR1 SGHKS, CDR2 YYEKEE (reference sequence). The length of the CDR3 is 16 residues. Trimming left V 5 bases short and J 5 bases short, with 22 bases between. The chain's CDR3 is CASRSRNLGARTEAFF. CDR3 DNA: TGTGCCAGCAGGTCCCGGAATCTAGGGGCTAGGACTGAAGCTTTCTTT.

There are many counts of this clone. CDR3 in DNA: TGTGCCAGCGGCATCCCAGGCAACAATCAGCCCCAGCATTTT. Encoded protein: CASGIPGNNQPQHF. This chain connects TRBV2 to TRBJ1-5; D unresolved. The CDR3 has 14 amino acids. The V and J ends lost 8 bases and 3 bases respectively, with 14 bases between them. Per the germline V gene, CDR1 is SNHLY and CDR2 is FYNNEI.

Notes on this clone: A much larger clone is a single base away; this may be a read error. Other DNA variants within this sample encode the same CDR3. V usage is TRBV19 and J usage is TRBJ2-5; 7 bases are shared with TRBD2. V lost 5 bases and J lost 9; bases outside the gene matches: 15. Germline CDR1 is LNHDA and CDR2 is SQIVND (reference sequence). There are 15 residues in the CDR3. The DNA of the CDR3 is TGTGCCAGTAGTCCCACGACCGACCGGGAGGAGGCCCAGTACTTC. It specifies CASSPTTDREEAQYF.

The count of this clone is one. The J gene is TRBJ2-7, the V gene TRBV4-1; 10 bases align to TRBD1. Germline-derived CDR1 and CDR2 are MGHRA and YSYEKL. The V segment lost 1 base and the J segment 2 bases; nucleotides outside the gene matches: 5. The CDR3 covers 16 residues. The CDR3 region has the DNA TGCGCCAGCAGCCAAGCCGGACAGGGGGACACCTACGAGCAGTACTTC. This translates into CASSQAGQGDTYEQYF.

The CDR3 DNA reads as TGTGCCATCTCCGGGCAAGGGGCCTACGAGCAGTACTTC. It translates to CAISGQGAYEQYF. The chain is built from TRBV10-3 and TRBJ2-7, with D possibly being TRBD1 (5 bases). Trimming removed 8 bases from V and 2 bases from J, with 13 bases in between. Germline V gene data show CDR1 as ENHRY and CDR2 as SYGVKD. The CDR3 totals 13 residues.

The genes are TRBV11-1 and TRBJ2-7; 8 bases map to TRBD1. The trim removed 5 bases at V and 3 bases at J, leaving 9 bases unmatched. The CDR3 runs to 15 residues. Germline CDR1 reads SGHAT; CDR2 reads FQDESV (reference sequence). The CDR3 sequence: CASSSLSDRDYEQYF. In DNA form, the CDR3 reads TGTGCCAGCAGCAGCCTATCGGACAGGGACTACGAGCAGTACTTC.

The CDR3 loop is CSAILVLRGSSTDTQYF. CDR3 bases: TGCAGTGCCATCCTTGTATTGAGGGGCTCTAGCACAGATACGCAGTATTTT. The chain recombines TRBV20-1 with TRBJ2-3, with D perhaps assigned TRBD1 or TRBD2 (5 bases each). The V and J ends lost 6 bases and 0 bases respectively, with 22 bases between them. Germline loops: CDR1 DFQATT, CDR2 SNEGSKA (reference sequence). The CDR3 length is 17 residues.

This clone was detected only a few times. The rearrangement links TRBV6-4 to TRBJ2-1; 10 bases agree with TRBD2. The germline V gene encodes CDR1 MRHNA and CDR2 SNTAGT. V was clipped by 2 bases and J by 0 bases; unmatched bases: 7. CDR3 length equals 18 residues. DNA of the CDR3: TGTGCCAGCAGTGACGCAGGGACTAGCGAAAGCTCCTACAATGAGCAGTTCTTC. Amino acids: CASSDAGTSESSYNEQFF.

This chain joins TRBV20-1 and TRBJ1-2; 9 positions agree with TRBD1. This CDR3 region has 14 residues. V lost 2 bases and J lost 2; bases outside the gene matches: 3. The germline CDR1 and CDR2 sequences are DFQATT and SNEGSKA (reference sequence). The DNA for the CDR3 is TGCAGTGCTAGATACAGGGGGCTCAACTATGGCTACACCTTC. Translation gives CSARYRGLNYGYTF.